This T cell receptor (beta chain) was sequenced during a study of T cell responses to AZD1222 COVID-19 vaccine. Study-wide results and limits: Donors were mostly white British, more females; clonal diversity possibly underestimated. Nearly half of the spike-specific TCRs reportedly recognize variant regions that carry no mutations. At baseline, seropositivity was found in only a handful of AZD1222 recipients.

This clone is a singleton in its sample. Its target is not known. Germline assignment: CDR1 SGHNT and CDR2 YENEEA. Trimming stripped 2 bases from V and 2 bases from J, with 15 bases between. There are 16 residues in the CDR3. Data came from immunoSEQ multiplex PCR; TCRdb stores just in-frame clones and leaves some out. The sample records about 150,000 clones, 70% to 90% being singletons. This TCR was recovered from an adult in good health. The sequences come from peripheral blood, collected on day 0 of MenACWY control vaccination. The rearrangement links TRBV11-3 to TRBJ1-1; perhaps TRBD1 as D (5 bases). The CDR3 is CASSLRDGRENTEAFF. The CDR3 bases are TGTGCCAGCAGCTTACGGGACGGCAGGGAAAACACTGAAGCTTTCTTT.